The 13 T cell receptor beta chains in this list originate from one sample, sequenced in a study of CD8 T cells in ankylosing spondylitis. TCRdb processed the 5' RACE reads anew with MiXCR; each CDR3 protein has one entry. The sample lists under 450,000 distinct CDR3 sequences; 17% were seen once. The antigens of these receptors remain unknown. Study-wide points: Blood of patients with ankylosing spondylitis appeared to be characterized by a TCR beta motif of eight highly homologous variants.

The material sequenced was blood, either unsorted or a sorted T cell fraction (not recorded which). The receptors derive from a male donor with ankylosing spondylitis.

The rearrangement uses TRBV12-3 or TRBV12-4 and TRBJ1-3; D is unclear. CDR3 length: 15 residues. The V and J ends lost 3 bases and 0 bases respectively, with 9 bases between them. This CDR3 is CASSLSGSSGNTIYF. CDR3 nucleotide sequence: TGTGCCAGCAGTTTGAGCGGCAGCTCTGGAAACACCATATATTTT.

In this sample, this clonotype turned up many times. The chain has TRBV12-3 or TRBV12-4 and TRBJ1-2; weak D call: TRBD1 (5 bases). CDR3 size: 14 residues. V lost 10 bases, J lost 0 bases, and 15 bases lay in between. The chain's CDR3 is CATKGWGPNYGYTF. In DNA, the CDR3 is TGTGCCACCAAGGGATGGGGCCCTAACTATGGCTACACCTTC.

The chain is built from TRBV7-2 and TRBJ1-2; possible D gene TRBD1, 5 bases. CDR1 SGHTA and CDR2 FQGNSA come from the germline V gene. The CDR3 is 15 amino acids. The germline V and J ends were trimmed by 1 base and 1 base, with 10 bases remaining between them. The DNA for the CDR3 is TGTGCCAGCAGCTTAGTTGCAGGGAATAACTATGGCTACACCTTC. Amino acid sequence: CASSLVAGNNYGYTF.

The table lists this clonotype with a count of one. This chain links TRBV29-1 with TRBJ2-2; D not certain. The CDR3 runs to 14 residues. V was clipped by 1 base and J by 7 bases, with 13 bases between them. Germline-derived CDR1 and CDR2 are SQVTM and ANQGSEA. CDR3 nucleotides: TGCAGCGTTGAAGCGAAGGTCCGGAGCGGGGAGCTGTTTTTT. It is translated as CSVEAKVRSGELFF.

This chain joins TRBV7-3 and TRBJ2-2; D is unresolved. Trimming took 3 bases from V and 7 from J, leaving 3 bases between them. The germline CDR1 and CDR2 sequences are SGHTA and FQGTGA. There are 11 residues in the CDR3. CDR3 sequence: CASSFDGELFF. The CDR3 bases are TGTGCCAGCAGCTTTGACGGGGAGCTGTTTTTT.

The table lists this clonotype with a few counts. The chain recombines TRBV7-8 with TRBJ1-2, with D possibly TRBD1 on 5 matching bases. The CDR3 length is 14 residues. V was shortened by 3 bases and J by 4 bases, with 12 bases between the two germline ends. Germline V lookup: CDR1 SGHVS, CDR2 FQNEAQ. In nucleotides, the CDR3 is TGTGCCAGCAGCTTTGCAGGGTTCGGCTATGGCTACACCTTC. It is translated as CASSFAGFGYGYTF.

This clonotype has a handful of counts. CDR3 region: CATRDASGTAPYEQYF. CDR3 DNA sequence: TGTGCCACCAGGGACGCATCCGGGACAGCCCCCTACGAGCAGTACTTC. The chain uses TRBV15 and TRBJ2-7; 7 bases agree with TRBD1. Germline V CDR1 and CDR2: LNHNV, YYDKDF (reference sequence). This CDR3 contains 16 residues. Germline trimming cut 6 bases from V and 2 bases from J; bases unmatched to any gene: 13.

This chain joins TRBV5-1 and TRBJ1-6; D unclear. Germline CDR1 SGHRS, CDR2 YFSETQ. The CDR3 is 13 amino acids. V dropped 4 bases and J dropped 8 bases, with 10 bases sitting between them. CDR3 residues: CASSRTRDSPLHF. CDR3 DNA sequence: TGCGCCAGCAGCCGGACTAGGGATTCACCCCTCCACTTT.

This clonotype was observed a handful of times. This sequence joins TRBV11-2 and TRBJ1-5, with 10 bases fitting TRBD1. Per germline, CDR1 SGHAT and CDR2 FQNNGV. The CDR3 covers 16 residues. Germline trimming cut 5 bases from V and 1 base from J; bases unmatched to any gene: 5. The CDR3 DNA reads TGTGCCAGCAGCCCGGGACAGGGGCTGAGCAATCAGCCCCAGCATTTT. It encodes CASSPGQGLSNQPQHF.

The V call is TRBV20-1, the J call TRBJ2-3, with 12 bases fitting TRBD2. The CDR3 covers 14 residues. J gave up 3 bases and V 2 bases, and 0 bases lay outside the gene matches. Germline CDR1 DFQATT, CDR2 SNEGSKA (reference sequence). CDR3 loop: CSARTSGGTDTQYF. For the CDR3, the DNA is TGCAGTGCTAGAACTAGCGGGGGGACAGATACGCAGTATTTT.

Only a few counts were recorded for this clonotype. The rearrangement uses TRBV7-3 and TRBJ2-3, with D tentatively TRBD1 (6 bases). The V and J ends lost 2 bases and 8 bases respectively, with 14 bases between them. The CDR3 consists of 14 residues. Germline values: CDR1 SGHTA, CDR2 FQGTGA. The CDR3 coding sequence is TGTGCCAGCAGCTTAGGTCGGGACATAGCTACGCAGTATTTT. It yields the protein CASSLGRDIATQYF.

The table lists this clonotype with a few counts. The V call is TRBV6-1, the J call TRBJ2-2; 8 nucleotides match TRBD2. Germline V gene sequence: CDR1 MNHNS, CDR2 SASEGT. V lost 6 bases to trimming and J lost 5 bases; unmatched junction nucleotides: 8. The CDR3 is made up of 15 amino acids. CDR3 sequence: CASSRGGLGTGELFF. DNA for the CDR3: TGTGCCAGCAGCCGGGGGGGCCTGGGAACCGGGGAGCTGTTTTTT.

J is TRBJ2-3 and V is TRBV20-1, with D tentatively TRBD1 or TRBD2 (6 bases each). This CDR3 comprises 14 residues. Germline CDR1 is DFQATT and CDR2 is SNEGSKA (reference sequence). V was clipped by 3 bases and J by 2 bases, with 12 bases between them. The CDR3 DNA is TGCAGTGCTAGTTCCGGGGGCCCCACAGATACGCAGTATTTT. Translated: CSASSGGPTDTQYF.